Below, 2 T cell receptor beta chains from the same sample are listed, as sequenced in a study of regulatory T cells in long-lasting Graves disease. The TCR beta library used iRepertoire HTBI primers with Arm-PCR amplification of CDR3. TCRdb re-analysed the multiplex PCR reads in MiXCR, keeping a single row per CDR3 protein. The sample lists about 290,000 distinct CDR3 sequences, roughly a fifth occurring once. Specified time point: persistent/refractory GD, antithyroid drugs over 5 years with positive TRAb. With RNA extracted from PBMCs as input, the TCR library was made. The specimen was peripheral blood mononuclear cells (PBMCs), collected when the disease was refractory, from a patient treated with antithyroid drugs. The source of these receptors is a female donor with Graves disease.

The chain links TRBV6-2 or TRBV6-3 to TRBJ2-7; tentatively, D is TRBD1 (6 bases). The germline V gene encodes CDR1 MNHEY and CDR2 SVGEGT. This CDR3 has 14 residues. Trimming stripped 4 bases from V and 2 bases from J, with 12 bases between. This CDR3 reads CASSSFKGAYEQYF. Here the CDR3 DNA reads TGTGCCAGCAGTTCGTTTAAGGGGGCCTACGAGCAGTACTTC.

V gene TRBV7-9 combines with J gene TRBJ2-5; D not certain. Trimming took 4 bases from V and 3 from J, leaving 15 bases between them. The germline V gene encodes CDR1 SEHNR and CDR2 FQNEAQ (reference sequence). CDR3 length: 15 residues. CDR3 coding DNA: TGTGCCAGCAGCTCCCCTGTGGGTTACGAAGAGACCCAGTACTTC. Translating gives CASSSPVGYEETQYF.